The next 18 T cell receptor beta chains were all read from a single sample in a study of OX40 agonist ivuxolimab in advanced cancers. The table came from immunoSEQ multiplex PCR; TCRdb's copy has only in-frame clones and leaves some out. The sample lists tens of thousands of clones; around 84% were seen once. Sequences were derived from CD4+ or CD8+ T cells sorted from blood, sampled in a trial of the OX40 agonist ivuxolimab. All receptors derive from an adult with an advanced solid tumor such as melanoma, head and neck, liver or kidney cancer.

The chain joins TRBV5-5 to TRBJ2-1, with 13 bases matching TRBD2. Trimming removed 4 bases from V and 6 bases from J; junction bases left unmatched: 7. Germline CDR1 is SGHKS and CDR2 is YYEKEE (reference sequence). CDR3 size: 16 residues. The CDR3 DNA is TGTGCCAGCAGCCCCCGGACTAGCGGGAGCGGCAATGAGCAGTTCTTC. Its protein is CASSPRTSGSGNEQFF. Full variable domain (missing parts from reference TRBV5-5 and TRBJ2-1): DAGVTQSPTHLIKTRGQQVTLRCSPISGHKSVSWYQQVLGQGPQFIFQYYEKEERGRGNFPDRFSARQFPNYSSELNVNALLLGDSALYLCASSPRTSGSGNEQFFGPGTRLTVL.

The rearrangement joins TRBV11-3 to TRBJ1-1; D is possibly TRBD1 (5 bases). CDR1 and CDR2 (germline): SGHNT, YENEEA. The V and J ends lost 0 bases and 4 bases respectively, with 9 bases between them. The CDR3 is made up of 14 amino acids. Here the CDR3 reads CASSLDRGGTEAFF. CDR3 coding DNA: TGTGCCAGCAGCTTAGATCGGGGGGGCACTGAAGCTTTCTTT.

With respect to this clone: Different DNA sequences within this sample yield the same CDR3. The V call is TRBV7-9, the J call TRBJ1-2, with D unresolved. Germline assignment: CDR1 SEHNR and CDR2 FQNEAQ (reference sequence). V was cut by 2 bases and J by 2 bases, with 6 bases left in between. This CDR3 region has 13 residues. The CDR3 sequence is CASSLSSNYGYTF. For the CDR3, the DNA is TGTGCCAGCAGCTTAAGTTCCAACTATGGCTACACCTTC.

This chain links TRBV23-1 with TRBJ2-2, with D perhaps matching TRBD2 (5 bases). TRBV23-1 belongs to the ORF category, with a function that is uncertain. This CDR3 has 14 amino acids. V lost 0 bases and J lost 7, with 9 bases in between. For the CDR3, the DNA is TGCGCCAGCAGTCAATCCTCGGGGTGCGGGGAGCTGTTTTTT. This gives the protein CASSQSSGCGELFF.

The chain couples TRBV5-6 to TRBJ1-2; no reliable D call. The germline CDR1 and CDR2 sequences are SGHDT and YYEEEE. The CDR3 loop spans 14 amino acids. Deletions cut 2 bases from V and 4 bases from J, with 12 bases between. The CDR3, as DNA: TGTGCCAGCAGCTTCCTGGGGAGACTCTATGGCTACACCTTC. It translates to CASSFLGRLYGYTF.

This chain links TRBV14 with TRBJ2-3; 7 positions agree with TRBD2. The V gene's germline CDR1 is SGHDN and CDR2 FVKESK. The CDR3 sequence is 15 residues long. The V segment lost 1 base and the J segment 2 bases; nucleotides outside the gene matches: 3. The CDR3 protein is CASSQGRLATDTQYF. CDR3 sequence (DNA): TGTGCCAGCAGCCAAGGGAGACTAGCCACAGATACGCAGTATTTT.

The rearrangement joins TRBV4-3 to TRBJ1-2; TRBD1 might be the D (5 bases). The CDR3 length is 13 residues. CDR1 LGHNA and CDR2 YSLEER come from the germline V gene. Deletions cut 0 bases from V and 6 bases from J, with 8 bases between. The CDR3 DNA reads as TGCGCCAGCAGCCAAGATGGGGGAAATGGCTACACCTTC. It encodes CASSQDGGNGYTF.

V and J are TRBV5-1 and TRBJ1-1, with D maybe TRBD1 (6 bases). Trimming took off 4 bases at V and 8 bases at J, with 9 bases between the two ends. The CDR3 covers 11 residues. The germline V gene encodes CDR1 SGHRS and CDR2 YFSETQ. CDR3 coding DNA: TGCGCCAGCAGCGTTGGACAGGAAGCTTTCTTT. Protein product: CASSVGQEAFF.

This clone was detected once. This sequence joins TRBV6-1 and TRBJ1-3, with 7 bases identical to TRBD1. Trimming took 0 bases from V and 1 from J; bases not matched to a gene: 9. The CDR3 length is 18 residues. The germline CDR1 and CDR2 sequences are MNHNS and SASEGT. The CDR3 spells CASSEAPGGWRSGNTIYF. The CDR3 nucleotides are TGTGCCAGCAGTGAAGCGCCAGGGGGTTGGAGGTCTGGAAACACCATATATTTT.

This sequence joins TRBV20-1 and TRBJ1-2; D is uncertain. Trimming took 5 bases from V and 6 from J, leaving 10 bases between them. The CDR3 spans 11 residues. Germline loops: CDR1 DFQATT, CDR2 SNEGSKA (reference sequence). CDR3 amino acids: CSASTQNGYTF. DNA of the CDR3: TGCAGTGCTTCCACGCAGAATGGCTACACCTTC.

This chain joins TRBV28 and TRBJ2-1, with D uncertain. Trimming cost V 2 bases and J 6 bases, with 2 bases left between them. The CDR3 is 11 residues long. Per the germline V gene, CDR1 is MDHEN and CDR2 is SYDVKM. CDR3 sequence: CASSLGNEQFF. DNA for the CDR3: TGTGCCAGCAGTTTAGGCAATGAGCAGTTCTTC.

The J gene is TRBJ2-3, the V gene TRBV9; 7 bases match TRBD2. With 0 bases clipped from V and 5 bases from J, the junction kept 3 bases outside the gene matches. The CDR3 contains 14 residues. Germline V gene lookup returns CDR1 SGDLS and CDR2 YYNGEE. CDR3 protein: CASSVAGGRDTQYF. The CDR3 DNA sequence: TGTGCCAGCAGCGTAGCGGGAGGCAGAGATACGCAGTATTTT.

The rearrangement links TRBV19 to TRBJ2-7; TRBD2 matches 7 bases. V shed 4 bases, J shed 5 bases, and the junction held 5 bases outside the gene matches. From germline, CDR1 is LNHDA and CDR2 SQIVND (reference sequence). The CDR3 spans 13 residues. DNA for the CDR3: TGTGCCAGTAGTAGGGCAGGGAGGGACGAGCAGTACTTC. Amino acid sequence: CASSRAGRDEQYF.

This chain connects TRBV5-4 to TRBJ2-5; 8 positions agree with TRBD2. Germline values: CDR1 SGHNT, CDR2 YYREEE (reference sequence). CDR3 length equals 16 residues. V shed 4 bases, J shed 1 base, and the junction held 9 bases outside the gene matches. The CDR3 sequence is CASSPSGGVGQETQYF. CDR3 bases: TGTGCCAGCAGCCCCTCCGGGGGGGTGGGCCAAGAGACCCAGTACTTC.

This clone was seen a few times. The chain employs TRBV2 and TRBJ2-7; D tentatively reads TRBD1 or TRBD2 (6 bases each). This CDR3 has 14 residues. Looked up from germline, CDR1 is SNHLY and CDR2 is FYNNEI. V was cut by 4 bases and J by 6 bases, with 16 bases left in between. This CDR3 reads CASSAGGGTPEQYF. The CDR3 region has the DNA TGTGCCAGCAGTGCTGGAGGGGGGACCCCCGAGCAGTACTTC.

This sequence joins TRBV5-1 and TRBJ2-3; 10 bases line up with TRBD2. CDR1 SGHRS and CDR2 YFSETQ come from the germline V gene. CDR3 size: 16 residues. V was pared by 0 bases and J by 4 bases, with 5 bases of the junction left unmatched. DNA for the CDR3: TGCGCCAGCAGCTTGGATCGTCTAGCGGGGGCAGATACGCAGTATTTT. Residues: CASSLDRLAGADTQYF.

The gene calls are TRBV5-4 and TRBJ2-3; no clear D. Germline assignment: CDR1 SGHNT and CDR2 YYREEE (reference sequence). Trimming removed 2 bases at V and 4 bases at J, with 5 bases between. This CDR3 has 12 amino acids. CDR3 region: CASSFGADTQYF. The CDR3 region has the DNA TGTGCCAGCAGCTTTGGTGCAGATACGCAGTATTTT.

This rearrangement joins TRBV30 to TRBJ1-4; D is perhaps TRBD1 (5 bases). CDR1 and CDR2 (germline): GTSNPN, SVGIG (reference sequence). This CDR3 is built from 13 residues. Trimming shortened V by 2 bases and J by 3 bases, and 7 bases separated the two germline ends. As DNA, the CDR3 is TGTGCCTGGAGTCCGGGACCTAATGAAAAACTGTTTTTT. Amino acids: CAWSPGPNEKLFF.